This T cell receptor beta chain appears in the sequencing data of a study of OX40 agonist ivuxolimab in advanced cancers. Study-wide background: Ivuxolimab doses were 0.01, 0.1, 0.3, 1.5, 3 or 10 mg/kg every 2 weeks. Patients with hepatocellular carcinoma, melanoma, renal cell or head and neck cancer made up the dose-escalation patients. Males comprised 82.7% of the group, whose mean age was roughly 60 years (range roughly 20 to 85).

Germline CDR1 LNHDA, CDR2 SQIVND (reference sequence). The CDR3 contains 14 residues. Trimming cost V 3 bases and J 3 bases, with 12 bases left between them. TCRdb's copy holds only in-frame clones and misses some; the assay was immunoSEQ multiplex PCR. The sample shows around 68,000 clones, 91% of them seen only once. The study sampled blood at baseline, cycle 4 day 1, and cycle 7 day 1. The sample consisted of CD4+ or CD8+ T cells sorted from blood, taken in a trial of the OX40 agonist ivuxolimab. J is TRBJ2-7 and V is TRBV19, with no clear D. The source of this sequence is an adult with an advanced solid tumor such as melanoma, head and neck, liver or kidney cancer. Here the CDR3 DNA reads TGTGCCAGTAGTATTGTGCACAGAAACTACGAGCAGTACTTC. Protein sequence: CASSIVHRNYEQYF.